The 23 T cell receptor beta chains below come from one sample, sequenced in a study of regulatory and conventional T cells in RAG deficiency. Blood CD4+ CD25-low CD127-high conventional T cells supplied the genomic DNA template. Profiling relied on immunoSEQ multiplex PCR, and the TCRdb table lists in-frame clones only, not all of them. This repertoire shows tens of thousands of clones, 85% to 95% found once; its top ten account for under 0.95%. The data also belong to a second study, concerning regulatory T cells. As that study records: The primer mix had 52 TRBV and 13 TRBJ primers.

Sequencing was carried out using CD4+ T cells sorted from blood. These receptors all come from a human donor in good health.

This CDR3 is CASRLTSGSPEDTQYF. Here the CDR3 DNA reads TGTGCCAGTAGACTGACTAGCGGGAGTCCAGAAGATACGCAGTATTTT. The rearrangement joins TRBV19 to TRBJ2-3; 12 nucleotides align to TRBD2. The CDR3 is 16 residues long. J lost 5 bases, V lost 6 bases, and 9 bases had no gene match. Germline V gene data show CDR1 as LNHDA and CDR2 as SQIVND (reference sequence). The complete variable domain, with remaining parts taken from reference TRBV19 and TRBJ2-3, reads DGGITQSPKYLFRKEGQNVTLSCEQNLNHDAMYWYRQDPGQGLRLIYYSQIVNDFQKGDIAEGYSVSREKKESFPLTVTSAQKNPTAFYLCASRLTSGSPEDTQYFGPGTRLTVL.

The genes are TRBV27 and TRBJ2-2, with D perhaps TRBD1 (7 bases). Trimming removed 6 bases at V and 4 bases at J, with 21 bases between. This CDR3 has 17 residues. CDR1 MNHEY and CDR2 SMNVEV come from the germline V gene (reference sequence). The CDR3, as DNA: TGTGCCAGCAGAGAAGGGGGCGCGGGATTACTCACCGGGGAGCTGTTTTTT. Protein sequence: CASREGGAGLLTGELFF.

This clone was recorded only once. This chain joins TRBV11-3 and TRBJ2-3; 12 bases match TRBD2. With V trimmed by 4 bases and J by 0 bases, 2 bases remained unmatched. This CDR3 is 16 amino acids long. Germline V gene lookup returns CDR1 SGHNT and CDR2 YENEEA. The CDR3 sequence: CASSSGLAGSTDTQYF. In nucleotides, the CDR3 is TGTGCCAGCAGCTCCGGACTAGCGGGAAGCACAGATACGCAGTATTTT.

The V and J genes are TRBV5-1 and TRBJ2-1, with D tentatively TRBD2 (5 bases). Trimming cost V 3 bases and J 5 bases, with 12 bases left between them. The CDR3 has 14 amino acids. Germline values: CDR1 SGHRS, CDR2 YFSETQ. CDR3 bases: TGCGCCAGCAGCTCTGGGGAGAGCCACAATGAGCAGTTCTTC. Its translation: CASSSGESHNEQFF. Full variable domain (outside the CDR3, taken from reference TRBV5-1 and TRBJ2-1): KAGVTQTPRYLIKTRGQQVTLSCSPISGHRSVSWYQQTPGQGLQFLFEYFSETQRNKGNFPGRFSGRQFSNSRSEMNVSTLELGDSALYLCASSSGESHNEQFFGPGTRLTVL.

This chain connects TRBV6-1 to TRBJ2-7, with 8 bases that match TRBD1. The V segment lost 7 bases and the J segment 3 bases; nucleotides outside the gene matches: 5. The germline CDR1 and CDR2 sequences are MNHNS and SASEGT. The CDR3 loop spans 13 amino acids. The DNA for the CDR3 is TGTGCCAGCAACTCTGGACAGGGCTACGAGCAGTACTTC. It translates to CASNSGQGYEQYF.

The genes are TRBV6-5 and TRBJ1-1, with a weak D call TRBD1 (6 bases). Per germline, CDR1 MNHEY and CDR2 SVGAGI. V lost 5 bases to trimming and J lost 5 bases, with 15 bases between them. The CDR3 consists of 14 residues. CDR3 in DNA: TGTGCCAGCAGTACTAACAGGGTCCTAACTGAAGCTTTCTTT. Its protein is CASSTNRVLTEAFF.

V gene TRBV6-1 combines with J gene TRBJ1-1; no clear D gene. Germline assignment: CDR1 MNHNS and CDR2 SASEGT. Trimming pared 2 bases from V and 11 bases from J, leaving 9 bases between. The CDR3 consists of 11 residues. In DNA form, the CDR3 reads TGTGCCAGCAGTGAAACTGGGCCCGCTTTCTTT. It translates to CASSETGPAFF.

V gene TRBV29-1 combines with J gene TRBJ1-1; 8 bases map to TRBD1. V dropped 6 bases and J dropped 4; count of bases not matched to a gene: 7. CDR3 length: 13 residues. Germline V gene data show CDR1 as SQVTM and CDR2 as ANQGSEA. The CDR3 DNA reads TGCAGCGTAGACAGGGGTGAGGGCACTGAAGCTTTCTTT. It specifies CSVDRGEGTEAFF.

The CDR3 DNA reads as TGTGCCAGCAGCTTAGGCGTGACAGGGACAGAGACCCAGTACTTC. Its protein is CASSLGVTGTETQYF. The chain is built from TRBV11-2 and TRBJ2-5; 7 positions match TRBD1. Germline V gene data show CDR1 as SGHAT and CDR2 as FQNNGV. The CDR3 loop spans 15 amino acids. V shed 1 base and J 4 bases; nucleotides not matched to a gene: 6.

The chain has TRBV6-1 and TRBJ1-4; the D gene is possibly TRBD1 (5 bases). The CDR3 has 16 residues. V lost 0 bases, J lost 5 bases, and 13 bases lay in between. Germline values: CDR1 MNHNS, CDR2 SASEGT. CDR3 nucleotides: TGTGCCAGCAGTGAAGCGTTAGTACAGGCAAATGAAAAACTGTTTTTT. Amino acids: CASSEALVQANEKLFF.

This chain joins TRBV5-5 and TRBJ1-2; D is undetermined. Germline CDR1 SGHKS, CDR2 YYEKEE (reference sequence). The CDR3 runs 14 residues. The germline V and J ends were trimmed by 1 base and 6 bases, with 13 bases remaining between them. This chain's CDR3 is CASSLYGPTNGYTF. For the CDR3, the DNA is TGTGCCAGCAGCTTGTACGGCCCGACAAATGGCTACACCTTC.

This chain links TRBV6-1 with TRBJ2-7; the D is unclear. Germline CDR1 is MNHNS and CDR2 is SASEGT. The CDR3 runs 11 residues. Trimming shortened V by 6 bases and J by 4 bases, and 7 bases separated the two germline ends. The CDR3 DNA is TGTGCCAGCAGAGGTACTTACGAGCAGTACTTC. This sequence encodes CASRGTYEQYF.

V gene TRBV7-9 combines with J gene TRBJ2-6; D gene unclear. From germline, CDR1 is SEHNR and CDR2 FQNEAQ (reference sequence). Trimming pared 1 base from V and 2 bases from J, leaving 12 bases between. This CDR3 comprises 17 residues. The CDR3 protein is CASSLDFPGAGANVLTF. The CDR3 DNA reads as TGTGCCAGCAGCTTAGACTTCCCAGGCGCTGGGGCCAACGTCCTGACTTTC.

The CDR3 nucleotides are TGTGCCAGCAGAACAGGGGGCGCGTTATACAATGAGCAGTTCTTC. Its translation is CASRTGGALYNEQFF. The chain combines TRBV28 with TRBJ2-1; 9 positions agree with TRBD1. With 6 bases clipped from V and 4 bases from J, the junction kept 7 bases outside the gene matches. The length of the CDR3 is 15 residues. Germline loops: CDR1 MDHEN, CDR2 SYDVKM.

This chain connects TRBV7-8 to TRBJ1-2, with 7 bases identical to TRBD1. The CDR3 covers 16 residues. Germline loops: CDR1 SGHVS, CDR2 FQNEAQ. V trimming: 4 bases; J trimming: 1 base; junction bases outside the gene matches: 9. CDR3 coding DNA: TGTGCCAGCAGCTCAGAAGGGGGCCGGTTTAACTATGGCTACACCTTC. Its protein is CASSSEGGRFNYGYTF.

The CDR3 is CASSLMRSYLEQFF. CDR3 sequence (DNA): TGTGCCAGCAGCTTAATGAGGTCCTACCTTGAGCAGTTCTTC. V usage is TRBV11-2 and J usage is TRBJ2-1; D is ambiguous. This CDR3 region has 14 residues. The ends were cut back, 2 bases at V and 9 bases at J, with 14 bases in the middle. CDR1 and CDR2 (germline): SGHAT, FQNNGV.

Comments on this clone: Its ends do not fully match the called genes, so a read error is possible. This rearrangement joins TRBV4-1 to TRBJ1-2; D is unresolved. The germline V gene has CDR1 MGHRA and CDR2 YSYEKL. This CDR3 spans 13 amino acids. In DNA, the CDR3 is TGCGCCAGCAGCCAAGGGGGTTCCTATGGCCACACCTTC. Translated, it gives CASSQGGSYGHTF.

The rearrangement joins TRBV6-5 to TRBJ1-5; D ambiguous. CDR1 MNHEY and CDR2 SVGAGI come from the germline V gene. This CDR3 has 15 residues. With 0 bases removed from V and 4 bases from J, the gap between germline ends came to 10 bases. The CDR3 nucleotides read TGTGCCAGCAGTTACTCGAGTGGCCAGAATCAGCCCCAGCATTTT. Translating gives CASSYSSGQNQPQHF.

This chain links TRBV4-2 with TRBJ1-4; the D gene is possibly TRBD1 (6 bases). Germline V gene lookup returns CDR1 LGHNA and CDR2 YNFKEQ. This CDR3 has 16 amino acids. Deletions cut 3 bases from V and 2 bases from J, with 13 bases between. CDR3 in amino acids: CASSHDGGQTNEKLFF. The CDR3 DNA follows: TGTGCCAGCAGCCACGACGGGGGGCAGACTAATGAAAAACTGTTTTTT.

V usage is TRBV7-9 and J usage is TRBJ1-1, with D hard to call. The germline CDR1 and CDR2 sequences are SEHNR and FQNEAQ (reference sequence). Trimming removed 0 bases at V and 3 bases at J, with 8 bases between. The CDR3 contains 14 residues. CDR3 sequence: CASSLAGADTEAFF. The DNA of the CDR3 is TGTGCCAGCAGCTTAGCGGGAGCGGACACTGAAGCTTTCTTT.

CDR3 sequence reads: CASSLPGLNNQPQHF. The CDR3 DNA is TGTGCCAGTAGCCTGCCAGGGTTGAACAATCAGCCCCAGCATTTT. The gene calls are TRBV19 and TRBJ1-5; perhaps TRBD1 as D (5 bases). With 6 bases removed from V and 3 bases from J, the gap between germline ends came to 15 bases. This CDR3 has 15 amino acids. Germline V gene sequence: CDR1 LNHDA, CDR2 SQIVND (reference sequence).

The table lists this clone with a count of one. The V call is TRBV10-2, the J call TRBJ2-5; tentative D call: TRBD1 (6 bases). Trimming left V 5 bases short and J 4 bases short, with 8 bases between. In germline, CDR1 is WSHSY, CDR2 SAAADI. This CDR3 has 12 amino acids. CDR3 DNA sequence: TGCGCCAGCAGTCAAGGGGGAGAGACCCAGTACTTC. This gives the protein CASSQGGETQYF.

J is TRBJ2-7 and V is TRBV6-5, with 7 bases fitting TRBD1. Germline lookup yields CDR1 MNHEY and CDR2 SVGAGI. The CDR3 extends over 13 amino acids. J gave up 9 bases and V 8 bases, and 13 bases lay outside the gene matches. The CDR3 region is CASSRDSGRVQYF. The CDR3 bases are TGTGCCAGCTCCCGGGACAGCGGAAGAGTGCAGTACTTC.